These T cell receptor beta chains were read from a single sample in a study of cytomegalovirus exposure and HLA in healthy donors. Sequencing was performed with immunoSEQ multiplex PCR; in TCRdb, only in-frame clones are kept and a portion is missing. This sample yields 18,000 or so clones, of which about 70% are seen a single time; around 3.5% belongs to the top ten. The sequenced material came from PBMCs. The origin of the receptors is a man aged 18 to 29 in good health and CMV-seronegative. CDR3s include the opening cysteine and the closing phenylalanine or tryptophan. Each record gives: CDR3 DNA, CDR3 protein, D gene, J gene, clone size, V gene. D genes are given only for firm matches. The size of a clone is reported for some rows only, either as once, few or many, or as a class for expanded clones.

TGTGCCAGCAGTGGTACAGTGAACACTGAAGCTTTCTTT	CASSGTVNTEAFF	.	TRBJ1-1	.	TRBV2
TGTGCCAGCAGTGGGAGCGGCCCAACTAATGAAAAACTGTTTTTT	CASSGSGPTNEKLFF	.	TRBJ1-4	few	TRBV5-4
TGCAGCGTTGAGTTTACTGGGGGGGGAGGCGAGCAGTACTTC	CSVEFTGGGGEQYF	TRBD2	TRBJ2-7	.	TRBV29-1
TGCAGCGTGGGGACTGACTATGGCTACACCTTC	CSVGTDYGYTF	.	TRBJ1-2	.	TRBV29-1
TGCAGCAGCCCGGACAGGAACTCTTACAATGAGCAGTTCTTC	CSSPDRNSYNEQFF	TRBD1	TRBJ2-1	.	TRBV29-1
TGCGCCAGCAGCCAAGAACAGGTGGACCTCGGCGAGCAGTACTTC	CASSQEQVDLGEQYF	.	TRBJ2-7	.	TRBV4-1
TGCAGCGTGGGGGACAGGTTAAATAATGAAAAACTGTTTTTT	CSVGDRLNNEKLFF	TRBD1	TRBJ1-4	.	TRBV29-1
TGTGCCTGGAGTGTAGGGACAGCTGACGAGCAGTACTTC	CAWSVGTADEQYF	TRBD1	TRBJ2-7	.	TRBV30
TGCAGCGTTGCCGGGACACCCTACGAGCAGTACTTC	CSVAGTPYEQYF	.	TRBJ2-7	.	TRBV29-1
TGTGCCAGCAGTTATCGAGCGGGAGATACAGATACGCAGTATTTT	CASSYRAGDTDTQYF	TRBD2	TRBJ2-3	.	TRBV6-5
TGTGCCAGCAGCCAAGATTCGGTCGAAGCTTTCTTT	CASSQDSVEAFF	.	TRBJ1-1	.	TRBV4-2
TGTGCCTCAGGACAGGGTGACCAGCCCCAGCATTTT	CASGQGDQPQHF	TRBD1	TRBJ1-5	few	TRBV30
TGTGCCAGCAGCCGGACTAGCGGGGGATTCCAAGAGACCCAGTACTTC	CASSRTSGGFQETQYF	TRBD2	TRBJ2-5	.	TRBV9
TGTGCCAGCAGCGACGGAGCTTCCTACAATGAGCAGTTCTTC	CASSDGASYNEQFF	.	TRBJ2-1	.	TRBV9
TGTGCCAGCAGCCACACAGGGAGATACTACAATGAGCAGTTCTTC	CASSHTGRYYNEQFF	.	TRBJ2-1	.	TRBV25-1
TGCGCCAGCAGCCAAGATCCCGGGACAGGGATCACGGCTAATGAAAAACTGTTTTTT	CASSQDPGTGITANEKLFF	TRBD1	TRBJ1-4	.	TRBV4-1
TGTGCCAGCAGCGGCATAACCGGGAGTGGTGGTCGGGAGACCCAGTACTTC	CASSGITGSGGRETQYF	.	TRBJ2-5	few	TRBV7-2
TGTGCCAGTAGTATGGGAGTAAGCTATGGCTACACCTTC	CASSMGVSYGYTF	.	TRBJ1-2	.	TRBV19
TGCACCAGCAGCCGCGCCGGGACTAGCTGCGCCGAGCAGTACTTC	CTSSRAGTSCAEQYF	.	TRBJ2-7	.	TRBV1